The clone carrying this T cell receptor beta chain was recorded at least ten times. Its cognate antigen is unknown. The data stem from a study of Graves' ophthalmopathy and Graves' hyperthyroidism. Findings and limits, study-wide: Thyroid clonotypes that were expanded above 0.001 frequency mostly also appeared in blood. Built on 13 signatures, a model told ophthalmopathy apart from stable hyperthyroidism with about 91% sensitivity and over 80% specificity.

Amplification of the TCR beta CDR3 regions used RNA transcripts (as template). The authors performed first-round RT-PCR with HTBI primers and then a second-round multiplex PCR. TCRdb processed the multiplex PCR reads anew with MiXCR; each CDR3 protein has one entry. This table has over 500,000 distinct CDR3 sequences, over 20% appearing once. Excluded: other autoimmune disease, uncontrolled infection, pregnancy or lactation. Reliance was placed on clinical symptoms, serum thyroxine, TRAb, thyroid ultrasound and orbital computed tomography for diagnosis. Trimming removed 7 bases from V and 1 base from J; junction bases left unmatched: 6. CDR3 length equals 14 residues. From germline, CDR1 is MNHNS and CDR2 SASEGT.

The receptor's source is a woman under 30 with stable Graves' hyperthyroidism. Some clones in this sample may be carry-over from other donors' samples. This sequence joins TRBV6-1 and TRBJ1-1; 7 nucleotides line up with TRBD1. The source material was peripheral blood. As DNA, the CDR3 is TGTGCCAGCATTCCGGGACAGCAGAACACTGAAGCTTTCTTT. Its translation is CASIPGQQNTEAFF.